This TCR beta chain was recovered during a study of cytomegalovirus exposure and HLA in healthy donors. Study-wide points: As a later analysis revealed, most CMV-associated TCR beta chains appeared HLA-restricted. Analysis was performed later, and it showed HLA-associated TCR beta chains to be more clonally expanded than equally common others.

Use of 60 Vbeta and 13 Jbeta primers characterized the PCR. Clones were read by immunoSEQ multiplex PCR, and TCRdb kept only the in-frame ones, dropping some. Altogether about 110,000 clones are present, roughly 80% being singletons, with the ten largest covering roughly 4.9%. Points on this clone: Its antigen is not identified.

Germline values: CDR1 LNHDA, CDR2 SQIVND (reference sequence). V shed 5 bases and J shed 5 bases, with 15 bases lying between them. CDR3 length equals 14 residues. The material sequenced was PBMCs. This chain uses TRBV19 with TRBJ2-5, with no clear D. The receptor was isolated from a female donor in good health and CMV-seropositive. In DNA, the CDR3 is TGTGCCAGTAGTGAGTACTCCTTGAGGGAGACCCAGTACTTC. Translated, it gives CASSEYSLRETQYF.